A selection of T cell receptor beta chains follows, all from one sample in a study of T-cell reconstitution after alpha-beta-depleted transplantation in children. MiXCR was run by TCRdb on the PCR reads, yielding one entry per CDR3 protein. The sample lists more than 150,000 distinct CDR3 sequences, approximately 14% occurring once. Sequencing was performed on PBMCs from the stem cell graft donor, taken from the stem cell graft. These receptors originate from a human donor who donated a stem cell graft to a child with acute lymphoblastic leukemia. The CDR3 runs from the conserved cysteine through the conserved F or W. A D gene is named only where the DNA matches it firmly. Size is stated for part of the rows, as once, few or many counts, or as a class when the clone is expanded.

TRBJ2-3	many	TRBD2	TRBV10-3	TGTGCCATGACAGCGGGAGGGCCCACAGATACGCAGTATTTT	CAMTAGGPTDTQYF
TRBJ2-7	many	.	TRBV12-3/TRBV12-4	TGTGCCACCAGTTTTCATCTGGGGGCGGCCTACGAGCAGTACTTC	CATSFHLGAAYEQYF
TRBJ2-2	many	.	TRBV20-1	TGCAGTGCTACCCCATCGACCAACACCGGGGAGCTGTTTTTT	CSATPSTNTGELFF
TRBJ2-7	many	TRBD1	TRBV19	TGTGCCAGTAGTAAACTCCAGGGGGCTTACGAGCAGTACTTC	CASSKLQGAYEQYF
TRBJ2-3	few	.	TRBV5-1	TGCGCCAGCAGTTCTAGGGGATGGGATACGCAGTATTTT	CASSSRGWDTQYF
TRBJ2-1	many	.	TRBV4-2	TGTGCCAGCAGCCCTTACATCATGGACAATGAGCAGTTCTTC	CASSPYIMDNEQFF
TRBJ1-1	few	.	TRBV7-2	TGTGCCAGCAGCTTAGTAACCCGATTCCCAGGCCACACTGAAGCTTTCTTT	CASSLVTRFPGHTEAFF
TRBJ2-1	many	TRBD2	TRBV5-1	TGCGCCAGCACCCCCAGACTAGCGGGAGACAATGAGCAGTTCTTC	CASTPRLAGDNEQFF
TRBJ2-3	few	.	TRBV20-1	TGCAGTGTGTACGCGGCTGGGAATACGCAGTATTTT	CSVYAAGNTQYF
TRBJ2-1	few	TRBD2	TRBV29-1	TGCAGCGTGTTGGCGGGAGTTAGCTACAATGAGCAGTTCTTC	CSVLAGVSYNEQFF
TRBJ2-7	few	TRBD2	TRBV6-5	TGTGCCAGCAGTTACCTGCGGGAGGTCGAGCAGTACTTC	CASSYLREVEQYF
TRBJ2-1	many	TRBD2	TRBV4-1	TGCGCCAGCAGCCAATACGTGCCGGCTAGCGGGTTCTCTGGTGAGCAGTTCTTC	CASSQYVPASGFSGEQFF
TRBJ2-3	many	.	TRBV28	TGTGCCGCCCTCCGGGACTCCAACACAGATACGCAGTATTTT	CAALRDSNTDTQYF
TRBJ2-1	many	TRBD2	TRBV6-5	TGTGCCAGCAGTTACGGTAGCGGGAGGGGAAACGAGCAGTTCTTC	CASSYGSGRGNEQFF
TRBJ2-6	many	TRBD2	TRBV5-1	TGCGCCAGCAGCTTGGAGGGAGGGTCTGGGGCCAACGTCCTGACTTTC	CASSLEGGSGANVLTF
TRBJ2-5	many	.	TRBV12-3/TRBV12-4	TGTGCCAGCAGCCGAGGCCAGGGAGATCGAGAGACCCAGTACTTC	CASSRGQGDRETQYF
TRBJ2-1	.	.	TRBV7-9	TGTGCCAGCAGCTTAGCGGACAGCTTC	CASSLADSF
TRBJ2-3	many	.	TRBV7-8	TGTGCCAGCAGCATCCGGGCCCCAAAAGGAACAGATACGCAGTATTTT	CASSIRAPKGTDTQYF
TRBJ2-7	many	.	TRBV5-1	TGCGCCAGCAGATATGGGGGCTCCGGTGAGCAGTACTTC	CASRYGGSGEQYF
TRBJ2-1	.	TRBD2	TRBV11-1	TGTGCCAGCAGCTTAGAATTTTGGCGGGGCGGGAGCTCCTACAATGAGCAGTTCTTC	CASSLEFWRGGSSYNEQFF
TRBJ2-2	.	TRBD2	TRBV11-2	TGTGCCAGCAGCTTAGGCGGCCTAGCGGGAGAGGCGGGGGAGCTGTTTTTT	CASSLGGLAGEAGELFF
TRBJ2-3	many	.	TRBV29-1	TGCAGCGTCGGGGTTCGGGCCTTGGCAGATACGCAGTATTTT	CSVGVRALADTQYF
TRBJ2-1	many	TRBD1	TRBV25-1	TGTGCCAGTGAAACAGGGGGAGGCGACCGTAATGAGCAGTTCTTC	CASETGGGDRNEQFF
TRBJ1-1	many	TRBD1	TRBV20-1	TGCAGTGCCCCGAGGGGACAGGGAAGGACTGAAGCTTTCTTT	CSAPRGQGRTEAFF
TRBJ2-7	many	TRBD2	TRBV4-2	TGTGCCAGCAGCCCCGCTAGCGGCTCCTACGAGCAGTACTTC	CASSPASGSYEQYF
TRBJ2-7	few	TRBD2	TRBV12-3/TRBV12-4	TGTGCCAGCAGTCCCCACGGACTAGCGGGAGGGGCGTACGAGCAGTACTTC	CASSPHGLAGGAYEQYF
TRBJ2-5	many	.	TRBV11-2	TGTGCCAGCAGCCTGACACGGGAGACCCAGTACTTC	CASSLTRETQYF
TRBJ2-7	many	TRBD1	TRBV29-1	TGCAGCGTAGAAGACCCGGGACAGGGGGCTTACGAGCAGTACTTC	CSVEDPGQGAYEQYF
TRBJ2-5	few	TRBD2	TRBV28	TGTGCCAGCAGTTTAGGGGGACTAGCGGGAATGGAGACCCAGTACTTC	CASSLGGLAGMETQYF
TRBJ2-3	many	.	TRBV3-1	TGTGCCAGCAGCCAAGGTGCGACAGATACGCAGTATTTT	CASSQGATDTQYF
TRBJ1-2	many	TRBD1	TRBV3-1	TGTGCCAGCAGCCTCGAACCGGGACAGAAAGGCTACACCTTC	CASSLEPGQKGYTF
TRBJ2-7	many	TRBD2	TRBV29-1	TGCAGCGTTGCATTCGTTCCTAGCGGGGGCTCCTACGAGCAGTACTTC	CSVAFVPSGGSYEQYF
TRBJ2-1	few	TRBD1	TRBV4-1	TGCGCCAGCAGCCAGAAACCTCAGGGGGCTGCTTATCCCAATGAGCAGTTCTTC	CASSQKPQGAAYPNEQFF
TRBJ2-1	.	.	TRBV5-1	TGCGCCAGCGGAGTCTTTTCGGGACCCTATAACAATGAGCAGTTCTTC	CASGVFSGPYNNEQFF
TRBJ1-1	many	.	TRBV3-1	TGTGCCAGCAGCCAAGCCCAACAGCGGACCCCGACGAACACTGAAGCTTTCTTT	CASSQAQQRTPTNTEAFF
TRBJ2-1	.	TRBD2	TRBV30	TGTGCCTGGAGTCCGGGACTAGCGGCTCCCAATGAGCAGTTCTTC	CAWSPGLAAPNEQFF
TRBJ1-2	.	.	TRBV4-2	TGTGCCAGCAGCCCAGGGCCACAATGGGGCTATGGCTACACCTTC	CASSPGPQWGYGYTF
TRBJ1-2	many	.	TRBV9	TGTGCCAGCAGCCCTCGTGGACCTAACTATGGCTACACCTTC	CASSPRGPNYGYTF
TRBJ1-2	many	.	TRBV6-5	TGTGCCAGCCGATTCGGAGGGGTGAGCTATGGCTACACCTTC	CASRFGGVSYGYTF
TRBJ1-1	many	.	TRBV4-2	TGTGCCAGCAGCCAAAACGGCGGAGCTTTCTTT	CASSQNGGAFF
TRBJ2-1	many	.	TRBV27	TGTGCCAGCACCCAGGGAAGGGGTGGTTACAATGAGCAGTTCTTC	CASTQGRGGYNEQFF
TRBJ2-5	many	.	TRBV7-8	TGTGCCAGCAGCTTAGCAGAGGGGTACCAAGAGACCCAGTACTTC	CASSLAEGYQETQYF
TRBJ1-1	.	TRBD1	TRBV12-3/TRBV12-4	TGTGCCAGCAGTTTGTTGTCTTGGGACAGGGGTCGTCGTACTGAAGCTTTCTTT	CASSLLSWDRGRRTEAFF
TRBJ1-1	many	.	TRBV12-3/TRBV12-4	TGTGCCAGCAGTTTAGGAGGGGCCCTTGAAGCTTTCTTT	CASSLGGALEAFF